This T cell receptor (beta chain) is drawn from a study of low-dose radiotherapy and immunotherapy resistance in tumors (dated by TCRdb to between 2022 and 2023). Study-level background: In Cohort 1, 0.5 Gy per fraction was delivered every 2 weeks, and a total PTV dose of 6.5 Gy was prescribed. Patients in Cohort 2 were given 1 Gy per fraction every two weeks, for a total of 13 Gy across 26 weeks. Cyclophosphamide 200 mg/m2 was given intravenously every two weeks, one day before each radiation and immunotherapy administration. Trial participants were not randomized into treatment groups. Aspirin 300 mg was taken orally once daily by patients for four cycles, starting on cycle 1 day 1. Patients were given nivolumab as a 240 mg flat dose every two weeks and ipilimumab at 1 mg/kg every six weeks, with both drugs delivered intravenously. Eight patients were included in the translational analysis: three from the first dose cohort and the first five from the second dose cohort.

To make first-strand cDNA, Superscript III was used along with a set of TRAV- and TRBV-specific primers so that both the TCRalpha and TCRbeta chains were covered. TCRs were amplified with Phusion for roughly 20 PCR cycles using a constant-region primer together with the adapter attached to the V primers. Isolated mRNA was amplified with the MessageAmp II aRNA Amplification Kit, using a roughly 17-hour in vitro transcription at 37°C. The Dynabeads mRNA DIRECT Purification Kit was used to isolate the mRNA for TCR sequencing. Indexed Illumina adapters were added in a second 25-cycle Phusion PCR, and the resulting products were purified with AMPure XP beads. An Illumina MiniSeq instrument was used to deep-sequence the TCRalpha and TCRbeta libraries. Concerning the study's data processing: Custom Perl scripts were used to pool TCR sequences that encoded the same protein, to remove out-of-frame sequences, and to calculate the abundance of each clonotype. TCR sequences supported by only a single read were excluded from analysis. Among the metrics used to describe the repertoires were Shannon entropy, Gini index, clonality, richness, and the frequency of TCRs shared between repertoires. TCRdb handled the public reads itself, with Q25 trimming in fastp and clone calling in MiXCR, and kept productive beta chains. Entries that share a CDR3 protein sequence are merged under the most common genes and DNA. The V and J calls shown here were made by TCRdb, not taken from the authors' results. The sample table shows 85,000 to 95,000 distinct CDR3 sequences, and more than 8.5% are seen once. The leading ten clones occupy 1% of the sample.

The time point label corresponds to: before trial treatment. Donors were enrolled in RACIN, a single-arm phase I dose-escalation trial in which nivolumab, ipilimumab, aspirin, low-dose cyclophosphamide and low-dose radiotherapy were combined. To be eligible, a patient needed to have an advanced solid tumor that was TIL-negative. This clonotype has ten or more counts. Its target antigen remains unknown. Base qualities are not provided; no much larger clone lies one nucleotide away. The germline V gene (reference sequence) gives CDR1 as PRHDT and CDR2 as FYEKMQ. The trim is 11 bases for V and 1 base for J, with a gap of 18 bases between the germline ends. The CDR3 starts with the cysteine, ends with the phenylalanine, and has 15 residues. The DNA shown is the 45-base CDR3, in frame from base 1.

This receptor was obtained from a male donor with prostate cancer. Recombination joined TRBV13 with TRBJ1-3; a tentative D match to TRBD1 spans 6 bases. Specimen: PBMCs, collected before treatment. The CDR3: CASRGADQSGNTIYF. The base sequence is TGTGCCTCTCGGGGGGCAGATCAATCTGGAAACACCATATATTTT.